A selection of T cell receptor beta chains follows, all from one sample in a study of identical twins. TCRdb itself ran the 5' RACE reads through MiXCR, one entry per CDR3 protein. The sample records just under 550,000 distinct CDR3 sequences, roughly 15% being singletons. The same data also contributed to another study, on yellow fever vaccine responses in identical twins.

Sequenced input: CD4+ T cells sorted from blood. The receptors here all came from a young woman in good health. CDR3s include the opening cysteine and the closing phenylalanine or tryptophan. Each record gives: V gene, clone size, D gene, J gene, CDR3 DNA, CDR3 protein. A D gene is named only where the DNA matches it firmly. The listing skips clone size in some rows; elsewhere it reads once, few, many or a size class.

TRBV7-2	few	-	TRBJ2-4	TGTGCCAGCAGCCAGCAGGCCTCCGGAGCCCAAAACATTCAGTACTTC	CASSQQASGAQNIQYF
TRBV7-8	-	TRBD2	TRBJ2-7	TGTGCCAGCAGCTGGCGGTCTAGCGGGATGTACGAGCAGTACTTC	CASSWRSSGMYEQYF
TRBV28	few	-	TRBJ2-7	TGTGCCAGCAGCAGACACAGTATACAGACCTCCTACGAGCAGTACTTC	CASSRHSIQTSYEQYF
TRBV3-1	-	-	TRBJ1-2	TGTGCCAGCAGCCAAGTCGGCAGGAACTATGGCTACACCTTC	CASSQVGRNYGYTF
TRBV5-1	-	TRBD2	TRBJ2-1	TGCGCCAGCAGCTTCCTTGGGGCGGGGGGCCCCAATGAGCAGTTCTTC	CASSFLGAGGPNEQFF
TRBV6-5	-	-	TRBJ2-2	TGTGCCAGCAGTTACGGGCGCGTTTACATCGGGGAGCTGTTTTTT	CASSYGRVYIGELFF
TRBV6-4	many	-	TRBJ2-1	TGTGCCAGCAGCAAGTACGGGGCGAGCTCCTACAATGAGCAGTTCTTC	CASSKYGASSYNEQFF
TRBV20-1	-	-	TRBJ2-5	TGCAGTGCTAGACCCGGAACAGGGAAAGTGGAGACCCAGTACTTC	CSARPGTGKVETQYF
TRBV6-1	-	TRBD2	TRBJ2-7	TGTGCCAGCAGTCCGCGACTAGCGGGAGCCCACGAGCAGTACTTC	CASSPRLAGAHEQYF
TRBV12-3/TRBV12-4	many	-	TRBJ2-1	TGTGCCAGCAGTCCCCTGACCGGGAATGAGCAGTTCTTC	CASSPLTGNEQFF
TRBV2	-	TRBD1	TRBJ2-7	TGTGCCAGCAGTCCTACGGGACAGGGGGGGGAGCAGTACTTC	CASSPTGQGGEQYF
TRBV4-1	-	-	TRBJ2-3	TGCGCCAGCAGCCGCCTTAATGTAGTCGTCAGGGACACAGATACGCAGTATTTT	CASSRLNVVVRDTDTQYF
TRBV9	many	TRBD2	TRBJ2-1	TGTGCCAGCAGCCCTCGGACTAGCGTAGACAATGAGCAGTTCTTC	CASSPRTSVDNEQFF
TRBV10-3	-	TRBD2	TRBJ2-5	TGTGCCATCAGTGAGAGACTAGCGGGTGGAGAGACCCAGTACTTC	CAISERLAGGETQYF
TRBV2	-	TRBD1	TRBJ2-7	TGTGCCAGCACCCGGGACAGGGATAACAGGGAGCAGTACTTC	CASTRDRDNREQYF